This T cell receptor beta chain was identified in a study of T cell responses to AZD1222 COVID-19 vaccine. Germline CDR1 MNHNS, CDR2 SASEGT. The CDR3 has 14 amino acids. Trimming took 3 bases from V and 0 from J, leaving 8 bases between them. TCRdb keeps only in-frame clones here, not all; method: immunoSEQ multiplex PCR. The sample has around 200,000 clones; approximately 93% are singletons. The sample here was peripheral blood, taken on day 0 of AZD1222 vaccination. The receptor comes from an adult in good health. The chain joins TRBV6-1 to TRBJ1-2; no firm D call. The CDR3 DNA is TGTGCCAGCAGTGATGCCAAATCTAACTATGGCTACACCTTC. Its translation is CASSDAKSNYGYTF.